This T cell receptor beta chain was identified during a study of shared clonotypes between healthy human individuals. Study-level findings and limits: Memory subsets had estimated richness that was generally smaller than that of naive subsets.

Notes on this clone: The antigen is undetermined. This sample also contains other DNA sequences that code for the same CDR3.

CD8 cells regarded as naive lacked CD45RO, were positively chosen for CCR7, and omitted terminally differentiated effector memory CD45RA+ cells. Only Caucasian adults living in Nashville, Tennessee made up the donor group. Profiled with immunoSEQ multiplex PCR; TCRdb holds only in-frame clones, not every one. The sample has about 2 million clones; roughly 94% are singletons. Germline-derived CDR1 and CDR2 are MNHNY and SVGAGI (reference sequence). The CDR3 is 14 amino acids. Trimming removed 2 bases at V and 1 base at J, with 7 bases between. The V call is TRBV6-6, the J call TRBJ2-3, with D tentatively TRBD2 (6 bases). The receptor was derived from a young man in good health. The sequenced sample was naive CD8+ T cells sorted from blood. The CDR3 region is CASSYGGGTDTQYF. The CDR3, as DNA: TGTGCCAGCAGTTACGGAGGGGGCACAGATACGCAGTATTTT.